This entry lists 3 T cell receptor beta chains sequenced from one sample in a study of blood T cell repertoires in COVID-19. Using immunoSEQ multiplex PCR, the repertoire was profiled, and TCRdb retains in-frame clones only, with some absent. This table has a few hundred thousand clones, around 86% appearing once. The material sequenced was PBMCs or T cells enriched from blood (not recorded which). These receptors all come from a woman between 50 and 59 years old who had recovered from COVID-19.

The V gene is TRBV11-3, the J gene TRBJ1-1; D may be TRBD1 (6 bases). CDR1 and CDR2 from the germline V gene are SGHNT and YENEEA. The CDR3 extends over 14 amino acids. V was shortened by 4 bases and J by 1 base, with 10 bases between the two germline ends. The CDR3 DNA reads as TGTGCCAGCAGCTCGCGGACAGCGAACACTGAAGCTTTCTTT. Amino acid sequence: CASSSRTANTEAFF.

In nucleotides, the CDR3 is TGTGCCAGCAGCGTGCGAGAGAACACAGATACGCAGTATTTT. This codes for CASSVRENTDTQYF. The genes are TRBV9 and TRBJ2-3; D not resolved. This CDR3 comprises 14 residues. With 2 bases removed from V and 2 bases from J, the gap between germline ends came to 9 bases. In germline, CDR1 is SGDLS, CDR2 YYNGEE. Supplemented by reference TRBV9 and TRBJ2-3, the full variable domain reads DSGVTQTPKHLITATGQRVTLRCSPRSGDLSVYWYQQSLDQGLQFLIQYYNGEERAKGNILERFSAQQFPDLHSELNLSSLELGDSALYFCASSVRENTDTQYFGPGTRLTVL.

This chain links TRBV30 with TRBJ2-3; 8 bases line up with TRBD2. The germline V gene has CDR1 GTSNPN and CDR2 SVGIG (reference sequence). The V gene end was trimmed by 1 base and the J gene end by 5 bases; junction bases not matched to a gene: 8. This CDR3 contains 15 residues. CDR3 DNA sequence: TGTGCCTGGAGTGCCCGTAGCGGGGCATTAGATACGCAGTATTTT. Protein product: CAWSARSGALDTQYF.